This T cell receptor beta chain was obtained from a study of blood T cell repertoires in COVID-19 (TCRdb year 2020). Background on the whole study: Samples from collaborators originated in the United States, Italy and Spain and spanned both the acute and convalescent phases of COVID-19. The prospective study material was composed of cDNA or gDNA derived from T cells, B-cell-depleted T cells, or PBMCs. Subjects who had been exposed to COVID-19, were actively infected with it, or had recovered from it provided the deeply sampled blood TCRbeta repertoires that made up the dataset. The repertoires were released in a freely available public database intended as a resource for research on the immune response to SARS-CoV-2. Samples were obtained from the ongoing ImmuneRACE study (first 160 participants) and from over 1,000 subjects provided by 6 global collaborators. A de-identified subject ID, COVID-19 status, age in years and sex were almost always included in the sample metadata. Where HLA class I and class II types were available, the types were taken from metadata supplied by the sample provider, not from assay-based typing.

Details on this clone: Its antigen remains undetermined. Nothing much larger sits one base from this clone, and base qualities are not available.

The immunoSEQ Assay, a bias-controlled multiplex PCR, was used to amplify TCRbeta CDR3 regions from genomic DNA. Regarding the original processing steps: Nucleated cell counts per sample were estimated from amplification of reference gene primers within the assay. To quantify the absolute abundance of each unique TCRbeta CDR3 rearrangement, sequence reads were collapsed and filtered. For each sample, productive Simpson clonality was calculated by taking the square root of Simpson's diversity index across productive rearrangements. What TCRdb holds here is the immuneACCESS table cut down to in-frame rearrangements. Part of the clones is not present; checked against another copy, under half of the missing clones reflect an unresolved V gene, and the others are unexplained. V and J calls and clone size follow that table, whereas D and trimming were derived from the DNA. This sample is represented by roughly 260,000 clones; around 90% of them were singletons. The biggest ten clones account for 4% of the sample.

Another Seattle source contributed samples from volunteer blood donors who had recovered from COVID-19. The collaborating institutions used their own protocols to collect whole blood in K2EDTA tubes. Collaborator samples were shipped for TCRbeta analysis as frozen whole blood, isolated PBMCs, or DNA extracted from either sample type. Overall study results and their limits: How much clinical and demographic metadata was included differed by source and by participant, and the metadata was provided uncurated.

This TCR was recovered from a man aged 55 to 70 who had recovered from COVID-19. Material for sequencing was peripheral blood.

The CDR3 region has the sequence CASSSLGDEQFF. The DNA is as follows: TGTGCCAGCAGCTCTCTGGGCGATGAGCAGTTCTTC. The rearranged segments are TRBV7-8 and TRBJ2-1, with an unclear D gene assignment. CDR1 and CDR2 are drawn from the germline V gene: SGHVS, FQNEAQ. At the junction V is shortened by 4 bases and J by 8 bases, with 9 bases in between. The CDR3 has 12 amino acids, counting the end cysteine and phenylalanine. The read is trimmed to its CDR3 DNA, 36 bases read in frame from base 1.